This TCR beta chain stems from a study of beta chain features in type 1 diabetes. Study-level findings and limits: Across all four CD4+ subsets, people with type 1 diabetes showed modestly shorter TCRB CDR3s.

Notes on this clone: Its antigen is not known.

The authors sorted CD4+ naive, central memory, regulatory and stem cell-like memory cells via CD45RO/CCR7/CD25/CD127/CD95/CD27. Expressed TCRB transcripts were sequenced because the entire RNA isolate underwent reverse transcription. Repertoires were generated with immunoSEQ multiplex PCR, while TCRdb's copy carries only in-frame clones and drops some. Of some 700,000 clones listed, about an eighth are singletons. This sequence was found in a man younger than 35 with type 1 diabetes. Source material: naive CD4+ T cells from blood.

The chain's CDR3 is CASSQNSNQPQHF. CDR3 nucleotide sequence: TGTGCCAGCAGTCAGAATAGCAATCAGCCCCAGCATTTT. This chain uses TRBV6-4 with TRBJ1-5; D uncertain. Trimming took off 5 bases at V and 0 bases at J, with 5 bases between the two ends. The germline V gene has CDR1 MRHNA and CDR2 SNTAGT. The CDR3 has 13 residues.